Listed here are 23 T cell receptor beta chains from one sample, sequenced in a study of blood T cells in healthy people across ages. Alongside a J-beta primer mix, a sample-barcoded 5' primer served in a second PCR lasting about 7 to 11 cycles. TCRdb processed the 5' RACE reads anew with MiXCR; each CDR3 protein has one entry. This sample has about 1,500,000 distinct CDR3 sequences, with approximately 38% found just once. The sequenced material came from blood. Receptor source: a woman between 18 and 29 years old in good health.

This clonotype has only a few counts. The genes are TRBV20-1 and TRBJ2-5; TRBD2 aligns across 13 bases. The J segment lost 5 bases and the V segment lost 4 bases, leaving 4 bases of the junction unmatched. This CDR3 region has 14 residues. The germline V gene has CDR1 DFQATT and CDR2 SNEGSKA (reference sequence). CDR3: CSAKLAGGRETQYF. CDR3 nucleotide sequence: TGCAGTGCTAAACTAGCGGGGGGGCGGGAGACCCAGTACTTC.

This clonotype was seen just once. The genes are TRBV25-1 and TRBJ2-3; 7 bases map to TRBD2. Per germline, CDR1 MGHDK and CDR2 SYGVNS. CDR3 length: 18 amino acids. The V and J ends lost 3 bases and 1 base, in that order; junction bases with no gene match: 13. The CDR3 region has the DNA TGTGCCAGCAGTGATATTCAGCCAGCGGGATGCGGCACAGATACGCAGTATTTT. It translates to CASSDIQPAGCGTDTQYF.

This clonotype has just a few counts. The chain combines TRBV5-1 with TRBJ2-7; 11 bases match TRBD2. The DNA end lines up better with TRBJ2-5; the J call may be wrong. This CDR3 is 19 amino acids long. The germline gives CDR1 SGHRS, CDR2 YFSETQ. Here the CDR3 DNA reads TGCGCCAGCAGTCCTAGATCACTTAGCGGGGGGGCCTCGGTCGAGACCCAGTACTTC. Its translation is CASSPRSLSGGASVETQYF.

J is TRBJ2-7 and V is TRBV25-1; D may correspond to TRBD1 or TRBD2 (5 bases each). This CDR3 spans 14 amino acids. Looked up from germline, CDR1 is MGHDK and CDR2 is SYGVNS. V gave up 8 bases and J gave up 8 bases, with 22 bases separating them. The CDR3 DNA reads TGTGCCAGCCTTAAGGCAGGGTCGGAGACTAAGCAGTACTTC. Its protein product is CASLKAGSETKQYF.

This chain links TRBV7-6 with TRBJ2-7; 11 bases align to TRBD2. The CDR3 is 15 residues long. CDR1 and CDR2 (germline): SGHVS, FNYEAQ. The V gene end was trimmed by 4 bases and the J gene end by 4 bases; junction bases not matched to a gene: 6. CDR3 loop: CASSSPLAGDYEQYF. DNA of the CDR3: TGTGCCAGCAGCTCACCACTAGCGGGAGATTACGAGCAGTACTTC.

The rearrangement joins TRBV4-1 to TRBJ1-5; 8 bases map to TRBD1. Germline-derived CDR1 and CDR2 are MGHRA and YSYEKL. With V trimmed by 2 bases and J by 3 bases, 3 bases remained unmatched. CDR3 length equals 15 residues. The CDR3 nucleotides are TGCGCCAGCAGCCAATCGGACAGGGACAATCAGCCCCAGCATTTT. Amino acid sequence: CASSQSDRDNQPQHF.

This clonotype was observed a few times. The rearrangement links TRBV28 to TRBJ2-7; either TRBD1 or TRBD2 may supply D (6 bases each). Trimming took 3 bases from V and 7 from J, leaving 16 bases between them. Per the germline V gene, CDR1 is MDHEN and CDR2 is SYDVKM. This CDR3 is built from 14 residues. The CDR3 nucleotides read TGTGCCAGCAGTTTGGGCCTTGGGGGGCTGGAGCAGTACTTC. Its protein product is CASSLGLGGLEQYF.

V usage is TRBV5-1 and J usage is TRBJ1-4; no clear D gene. Germline CDR1 reads SGHRS; CDR2 reads YFSETQ. V dropped 4 bases and J dropped 8 bases, with 21 bases sitting between them. The CDR3 contains 16 residues. The CDR3 DNA reads as TGCGCCAGCAGCCTGGAAGTGGGCAGACCCTTGGAAAAACTGTTTTTT. Its protein is CASSLEVGRPLEKLFF.

As to this clonotype: A junction end diverges from the germline sequence, so it may reflect a read error. This rearrangement joins TRBV6-5 to TRBJ2-3; 10 bases are shared with TRBD2. This CDR3 is 17 amino acids long. Germline values: CDR1 MNHEY, CDR2 SVGAGI. CDR3 nucleotide sequence: TGTGCCGGCAGTTACCAAATAGCGGGGGGATACACAGATACGCAGTATTTT. Translation gives CAGSYQIAGGYTDTQYF.

This clonotype showed up many times. The chain uses TRBV2 and TRBJ2-1, with 16 bases aligning to TRBD2. Germline trimming cut 6 bases from V and 6 bases from J; bases unmatched to any gene: 17. The CDR3 runs to 20 residues. CDR1 SNHLY and CDR2 FYNNEI come from the germline V gene. The CDR3 protein is CASRPQAGQGTSGRVNEQFF. CDR3 sequence (DNA): TGTGCCAGCAGGCCCCAGGCGGGGCAGGGGACTAGCGGGAGGGTCAATGAGCAGTTCTTC.

V gene TRBV6-6 combines with J gene TRBJ1-2, with 7 bases fitting TRBD1. Germline loops: CDR1 MNHNY, CDR2 SVGAGI (reference sequence). The CDR3 is 16 residues long. J gave up 4 bases and V 4 bases, and 12 bases lay outside the gene matches. The CDR3 DNA follows: TGTGCCAGCAGTTCGCCGACAGGGAGCGGAGTCTATGGCTACACCTTC. Protein: CASSSPTGSGVYGYTF.

This clonotype was found a few times. This CDR3 reads CASNSGGTYNEQFF. The CDR3 nucleotides are TGTGCCAGCAATTCGGGGGGGACATACAATGAGCAGTTCTTC. The V and J genes are TRBV28 and TRBJ2-1; 8 nucleotides line up with TRBD2. Germline lookup yields CDR1 MDHEN and CDR2 SYDVKM. Trimming at V came to 7 bases and at J to 4 bases, leaving 6 bases not matched to a gene. This CDR3 region has 14 residues.

The chain combines TRBV12-3 or TRBV12-4 with TRBJ1-1; 8 bases map to TRBD1. There are 15 residues in the CDR3. V gave up 6 bases and J gave up 1 base; unmatched junction bases: 7. CDR3 bases: TGTGCCAGCAGCCCGGACAGGGCCCGGAACACTGAAGCTTTCTTT. It yields the protein CASSPDRARNTEAFF.

To note about this clonotype: A much larger clone sits a single nucleotide away, making a read error possible. The J gene is TRBJ2-1, the V gene TRBV29-1, with D perhaps TRBD1 or TRBD2 (7 bases each). The tail of the sequence fits TRBJ2-7 better, so the J call may be wrong. Germline loops: CDR1 SQVTM, CDR2 ANQGSEA. This CDR3 spans 14 amino acids. The CDR3 DNA sequence: TGCAGCGTTGAAGGTCAGGGGGGGTACAATGAGCAGTACTTC. It yields the protein CSVEGQGGYNEQYF.

The CDR3 loop is CASSGGQQNTGELFF. The CDR3 bases are TGTGCCAGCAGCGGGGGACAACAGAACACCGGGGAGCTGTTTTTT. J is TRBJ2-2 and V is TRBV9, with D possibly matching TRBD1 (6 bases). The V end lost 3 bases, the J end lost 1 base, and 10 bases lay between the germline ends. Germline V gene data show CDR1 as SGDLS and CDR2 as YYNGEE. The CDR3 loop spans 15 amino acids.

The sample holds one count of this clonotype. The V gene is TRBV12-3 or TRBV12-4, the J gene TRBJ2-1; a possible D gene is TRBD2 (5 bases). The CDR3 runs to 17 residues. Trimming took 5 bases from V and 0 from J, leaving 17 bases between them. In DNA, the CDR3 is TGTGCCAGCAGTCCCCGGACTTTGATGAGCTCCTACAATGAGCAGTTCTTC. It encodes CASSPRTLMSSYNEQFF.

This clonotype showed up just a few times. The rearrangement links TRBV2 to TRBJ1-6, with 7 bases fitting TRBD1. The CDR3 has 15 residues. The V and J ends lost 2 bases and 7 bases, in that order; junction bases with no gene match: 5. From germline, CDR1 is SNHLY and CDR2 FYNNEI. In DNA, the CDR3 is TGTGCCAGCAGTGAACAGGGGGTAGGGAATTCACCCCTCCACTTT. This translates into CASSEQGVGNSPLHF.

The chain employs TRBV7-2 and TRBJ2-5, with TRBD2 matching 13 bases. Germline V gene data show CDR1 as SGHTA and CDR2 as FQGNSA. This CDR3 comprises 19 residues. V lost 1 base and J lost 11; bases outside the gene matches: 19. DNA of the CDR3: TGTGCCAGCAGCTTAGGGGGGGGACTAGCGGGGATTGTTTACAATGAGCAGTACTTC. Encoded protein: CASSLGGGLAGIVYNEQYF.

The chain uses TRBV21-1 and TRBJ2-5; TRBD1 is the table's D call and was not checked against the DNA. TRBV21-1 is annotated as a pseudogene. This CDR3 contains 16 residues. CDR3 in amino acids: CASSKLFGTANNEQYF. CDR3 DNA sequence: TGTGCCAGCAGCAAATTATTTGGGACAGCTAACAATGAGCAGTACTTC.

In its sample, this clonotype was seen a few times. The chain is built from TRBV5-5 and TRBJ1-2, with unresolved D. CDR3 size: 15 residues. CDR1 and CDR2 from the germline V gene are SGHKS and YYEKEE (reference sequence). With 4 bases removed from V and 2 bases from J, the gap between germline ends came to 15 bases. The CDR3 sequence: CASSLGLALNYGYTF. CDR3 coding DNA: TGTGCCAGCAGCCTTGGGTTGGCCCTAAACTATGGCTACACCTTC.

The chain recombines TRBV14 with TRBJ2-5; D not resolved. The DNA end is more similar to TRBJ2-7, so the J call may be wrong. Looked up from germline, CDR1 is SGHDN and CDR2 is FVKESK. The CDR3 totals 14 residues. Here the CDR3 DNA reads TGTGCCAGCAGCCATTCAGGCCCCTTAAGCGAGCAGTACTTC. This codes for CASSHSGPLSEQYF.

This clonotype showed up just a few times. This chain uses TRBV4-2 with TRBJ2-7, with 12 bases fitting TRBD2. This CDR3 comprises 17 residues. CDR1 and CDR2 from the germline V gene are LGHNA and YNFKEQ. With V trimmed by 6 bases and J by 1 base, 10 bases remained unmatched. In nucleotides, the CDR3 is TGTGCCAGCAGTCATGGGACTAGCGGGTACGATTCCTACGAGCAGTACTTC. This codes for CASSHGTSGYDSYEQYF.

There are a few counts of this clonotype. The V and J genes are TRBV27 and TRBJ2-5; D call uncertain. The CDR3 is 9 residues long. Between the trimmed V and J ends, which lost 4 bases and 9 bases, there was a span of 3 bases. The V gene's germline CDR1 is MNHEY and CDR2 SMNVEV (reference sequence). For the CDR3, the DNA is TGTGCCAGCAGTTACTCCCAGTACTTC. Translation: CASSYSQYF.